The rows below give T cell receptor beta chains drawn from one sample of a study of T cells in localized non-small cell lung cancer. Sequencing was performed with immunoSEQ multiplex PCR; in TCRdb, only in-frame clones are kept and a portion is missing. The repertoire holds about 11,000 clones, with approximately 91% as singletons. This sample comprised peripheral blood, obtained before any cancer treatment. The receptors derive from an older male donor with stage III lung adenocarcinoma. Both conserved end residues are part of each CDR3. D genes are given only for firm matches. Size values are once, few and many counts, or a class for expanded clones, and some rows have none.

>TRBV5-1|.|.|TRBJ1-1
TGCGCCAGCAGCTTGTCCGCTAACACTGAAGCTTTCTTT
CASSLSANTEAFF
>TRBV28|once|.|TRBJ1-5
TGTGCCAGCAGTCCCTACGGACCAGGGCCCCAGCATTTT
CASSPYGPGPQHF
>TRBV27|few|TRBD2|TRBJ2-7
TGTGCCAGCAGTTTCAGGAGCGGGAGATACGAGCAGTACTTC
CASSFRSGRYEQYF
>TRBV7-9|.|TRBD1|TRBJ2-3
TGTGCCAGCAGCCCCCGACAGGGAGGCACAGATACGCAGTATTTT
CASSPRQGGTDTQYF
>TRBV5-1|once|TRBD1|TRBJ1-2
TGCGCCAGCAGCCTAGGACAGGGACTAAACGTCTATGGCTACACCTTC
CASSLGQGLNVYGYTF
>TRBV19|.|TRBD2|TRBJ2-3
TGTGCCAGCCAGCCAGCGGGAGGAACAGATACGCAGTATTTT
CASQPAGGTDTQYF
>TRBV28|.|.|TRBJ2-2
TGTGCCAGCAGTATCCCCGGGACGGCGAACACCGGGGAGCTGTTTTTT
CASSIPGTANTGELFF
>TRBV4-3|.|.|TRBJ2-7
TGCGCCAGCAGCCAAGATTTCGCGACTAGTTCTACCGAGCAGTACTTC
CASSQDFATSSTEQYF
>TRBV19|.|TRBD1|TRBJ1-1
TGTGCCAGTAGTATGGGGATTGGACAGGCGGGGCTCGTCACTGAAGCTTTCTTT
CASSMGIGQAGLVTEAFF
>TRBV6-6|.|TRBD1|TRBJ2-1
TGTGCCAGCAGTTACTACGGCCAGGGGGCCTACAATGAGCAGTTCTTC
CASSYYGQGAYNEQFF
>TRBV30|.|TRBD1|TRBJ2-5
TGTGCCTGGAGTGTCAGGGGGCCTTTGGAGACCCAGTACTTC
CAWSVRGPLETQYF
>TRBV6-4|.|.|TRBJ2-2
TGTGCCAGCAGTGACGGGGGACAACTGAACACCGGGGAGCTGTTTTTT
CASSDGGQLNTGELFF
>TRBV30|.|TRBD1|TRBJ1-3
TGTGCCTGGAGTAGGACAGGCTCAAACACCATATATTTT
CAWSRTGSNTIYF
>TRBV6-5|once|.|TRBJ1-1
TGTGCCAGCAGTTACTCAGTGAACACTGAAGCTTTCTTT
CASSYSVNTEAFF
>TRBV4-3|.|.|TRBJ2-2
TGCGCCAGCAGCCAAGATTGGATGTCGGGGGAGCTGTTTTTT
CASSQDWMSGELFF
>TRBV5-5|.|.|TRBJ2-2
TGTGCCAGCAGCTTGGCCTCTTTTCCGGAGGGGGAGCTGTTTTTT
CASSLASFPEGELFF
>TRBV18|.|.|TRBJ1-4
TGTGCCAGCTCCCTCGGGACTAATGAAAAACTGTTTTTT
CASSLGTNEKLFF
>TRBV2|.|TRBD1|TRBJ1-2
TGTGCCAGCAATTTCGGGACAGATAATAACTATGGCTACACCTTC
CASNFGTDNNYGYTF
>TRBV28|.|TRBD1|TRBJ1-2
TGTGCCAGCAGTTTGGCAGGGGGGGGCTATGGCTACACCTTC
CASSLAGGGYGYTF
>TRBV30|.|.|TRBJ2-7
TGTGCCTGGAACGGGGCATCGGGGTCCTACGAGCAGTACTTC
CAWNGASGSYEQYF
>TRBV18|.|.|TRBJ2-1
TGTGCCAGCTCCCTCCGGAGAGATGAGCAGTTCTTC
CASSLRRDEQFF
>TRBV5-1|.|.|TRBJ2-5
TGCGCCAGCAGCCCGGTCCCCGGGAACACGGCAGGGCGGGAGACCCAGTACTTC
CASSPVPGNTAGRETQYF
>TRBV21-1|.|.|TRBJ2-7
TGTGCCAGCACTTATGCTCCGGGCCACTACTCCTCCGAGCAGTACTTC
CASTYAPGHYSSEQYF
>TRBV7-8|.|.|TRBJ1-1
TGTGCCAGCAGCTTAGTTGGGCAGATTACCCTGAACACTGAAGCTTTCTTT
CASSLVGQITLNTEAFF
>TRBV28|few|.|TRBJ2-5
TGTGCCAGCAGTTTACGGGTAAAAGAGACCCAGTACTTC
CASSLRVKETQYF
>TRBV6-6|.|.|TRBJ1-1
TGTGCCAGCAGTTACTCAGTGAACACTGAAGCTTTCTTT
CASSYSVNTEAFF
>TRBV28|.|TRBD1|TRBJ2-7
TGTGCCAGCAGTCCTGGGGACAGGGTGGGGTACGAGCAGTACTTC
CASSPGDRVGYEQYF
>TRBV29-1|once|TRBD1|TRBJ1-5
TGCAGCGTGAATGACAGGGCCGGCGGGCCCCAGCATTTT
CSVNDRAGGPQHF
>TRBV28|.|TRBD1|TRBJ2-3
TGTGCCAGCAGTATAGCCGGGACAGGGACTAACACAGATACGCAGTATTTT
CASSIAGTGTNTDTQYF
>TRBV11-2|once|.|TRBJ2-7
TGTGCCAGCAGCCGCCAGCAGTTCTACGAGCAGTACTTC
CASSRQQFYEQYF
>TRBV29-1|.|.|TRBJ2-2
TGCAGCGTTGTTGGTAGGGATCTGGGGGAGCTGTTTTTT
CSVVGRDLGELFF
>TRBV30|.|.|TRBJ1-3
TGTGCCCAACCTGACACCACCTCTGGAAACACCATATATTTT
CAQPDTTSGNTIYF
>TRBV5-4|.|TRBD1|TRBJ2-5
TGTGCCAGCAGCTTGGGAGGGGGCAGGGAGACCCAGTACTTC
CASSLGGGRETQYF
>TRBV4-3|.|.|TRBJ2-2
TGCGCCAGCAGCCAAGTTCTCACCGGGGAGCTGTTTTTT
CASSQVLTGELFF
>TRBV7-2|.|TRBD2|TRBJ2-1
TGTGCCAGCAGCCGTGGACTAGCGGGGGCCAACAATGAGCAGTTCTTC
CASSRGLAGANNEQFF
>TRBV30|.|.|TRBJ1-3
TGTGCCACTAAGCAGGGTTCCTCTGGAAACACCATATATTTT
CATKQGSSGNTIYF
>TRBV18|.|TRBD1|TRBJ2-7
TGTGCCAGCTCCCCAGACAGGACAGGGGGCTACGAGCAGTACTTC
CASSPDRTGGYEQYF
>TRBV5-4|.|TRBD2|TRBJ2-1
TGTGCCAGCAGCCTAGCGGGAGGGCCCAAAGAGCAGTTCTTC
CASSLAGGPKEQFF